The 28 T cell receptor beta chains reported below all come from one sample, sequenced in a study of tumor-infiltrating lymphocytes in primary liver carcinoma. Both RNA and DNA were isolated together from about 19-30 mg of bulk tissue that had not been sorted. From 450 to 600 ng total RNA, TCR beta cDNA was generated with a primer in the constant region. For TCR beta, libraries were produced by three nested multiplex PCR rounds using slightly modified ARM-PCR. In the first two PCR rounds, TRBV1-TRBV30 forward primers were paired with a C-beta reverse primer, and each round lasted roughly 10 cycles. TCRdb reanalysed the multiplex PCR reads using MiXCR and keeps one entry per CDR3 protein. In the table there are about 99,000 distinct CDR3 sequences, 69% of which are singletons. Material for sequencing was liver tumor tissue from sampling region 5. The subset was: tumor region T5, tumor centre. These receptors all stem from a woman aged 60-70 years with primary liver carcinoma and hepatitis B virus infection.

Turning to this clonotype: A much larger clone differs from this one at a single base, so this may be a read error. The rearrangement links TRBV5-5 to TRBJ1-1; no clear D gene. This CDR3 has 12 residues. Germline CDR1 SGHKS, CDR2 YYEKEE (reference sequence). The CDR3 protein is CATSWVTTEAFF. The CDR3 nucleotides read TGTGCCACCAGCTGGGTGACGACTGAAGCTTTCTTT.

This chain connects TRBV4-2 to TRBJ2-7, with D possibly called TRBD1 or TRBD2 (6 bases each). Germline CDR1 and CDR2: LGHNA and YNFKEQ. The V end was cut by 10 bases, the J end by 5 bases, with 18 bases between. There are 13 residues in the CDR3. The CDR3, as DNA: TGTGCCATCAACCAAGAGGGGGGTGACGAGCAGTACTTC. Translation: CAINQEGGDEQYF.

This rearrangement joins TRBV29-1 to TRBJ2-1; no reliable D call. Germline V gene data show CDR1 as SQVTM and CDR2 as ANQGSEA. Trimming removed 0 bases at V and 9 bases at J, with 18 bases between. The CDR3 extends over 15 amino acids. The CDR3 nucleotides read TGCAGCGTTGAAGATTGGAGCCATATGGTGGGTGAGCAGTTCTTC. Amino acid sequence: CSVEDWSHMVGEQFF.

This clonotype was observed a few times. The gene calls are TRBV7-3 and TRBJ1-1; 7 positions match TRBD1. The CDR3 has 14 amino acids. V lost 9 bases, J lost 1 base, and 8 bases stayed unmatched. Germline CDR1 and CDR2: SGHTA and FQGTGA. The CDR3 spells CASRKSGGNTEAFF. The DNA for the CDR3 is TGTGCCAGTAGGAAGTCAGGGGGGAACACTGAAGCTTTCTTT.

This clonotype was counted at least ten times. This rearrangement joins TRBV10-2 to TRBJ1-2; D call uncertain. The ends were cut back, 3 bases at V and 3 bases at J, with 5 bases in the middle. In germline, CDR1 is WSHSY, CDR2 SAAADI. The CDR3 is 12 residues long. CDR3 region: CASSDGYYGYTF. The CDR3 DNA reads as TGCGCCAGCAGTGACGGATACTATGGCTACACCTTC.

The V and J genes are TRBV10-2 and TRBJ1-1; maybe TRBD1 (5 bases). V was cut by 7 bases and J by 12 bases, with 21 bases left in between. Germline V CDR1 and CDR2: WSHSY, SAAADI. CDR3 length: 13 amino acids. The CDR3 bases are TGCGCCAGCACCATAGACAGAAAAACAGAAACTTTCTTT. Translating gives CASTIDRKTETFF.

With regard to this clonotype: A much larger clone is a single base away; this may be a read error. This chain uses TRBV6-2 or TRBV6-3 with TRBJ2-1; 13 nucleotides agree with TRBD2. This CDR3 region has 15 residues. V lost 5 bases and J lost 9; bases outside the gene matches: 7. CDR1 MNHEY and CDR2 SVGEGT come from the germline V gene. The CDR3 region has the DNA TGTGCCAGCAGTACAACTAGCGGGAGGGCCGCTGAGCAGTTCTTC. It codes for CASSTTSGRAAEQFF.

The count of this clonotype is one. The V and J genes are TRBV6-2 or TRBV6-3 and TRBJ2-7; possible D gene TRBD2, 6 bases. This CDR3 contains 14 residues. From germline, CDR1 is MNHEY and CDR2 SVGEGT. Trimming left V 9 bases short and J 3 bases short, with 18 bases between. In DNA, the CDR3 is TGTGCCAGTAGCCGCGGGACTGCCTTCTACGAGCAGTACTTC. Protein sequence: CASSRGTAFYEQYF.

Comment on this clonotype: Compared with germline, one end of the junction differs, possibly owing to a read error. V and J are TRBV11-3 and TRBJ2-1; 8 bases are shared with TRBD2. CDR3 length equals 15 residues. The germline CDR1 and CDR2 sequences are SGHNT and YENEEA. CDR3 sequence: CASNLGTSGKLEEFF. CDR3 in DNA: TGTGCCAGCAACTTAGGAACTAGCGGAAAGCTTGAGGAGTTCTTC.

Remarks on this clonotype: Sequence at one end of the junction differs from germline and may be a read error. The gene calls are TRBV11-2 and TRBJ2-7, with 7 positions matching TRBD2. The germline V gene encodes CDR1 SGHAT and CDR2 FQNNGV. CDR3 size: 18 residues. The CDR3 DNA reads TGTGCCAGCAGCTTAGATTGGGTCAGCCTAGCGGATCCCTACAAGCAGTACTTC. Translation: CASSLDWVSLADPYKQYF.

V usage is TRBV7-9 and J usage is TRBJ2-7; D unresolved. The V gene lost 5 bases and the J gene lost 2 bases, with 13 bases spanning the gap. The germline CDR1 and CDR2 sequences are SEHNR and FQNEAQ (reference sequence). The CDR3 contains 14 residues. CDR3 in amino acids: CASSTQTEPYEQYF. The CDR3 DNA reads TGTGCCAGCAGCACCCAGACGGAACCCTACGAGCAGTACTTC.

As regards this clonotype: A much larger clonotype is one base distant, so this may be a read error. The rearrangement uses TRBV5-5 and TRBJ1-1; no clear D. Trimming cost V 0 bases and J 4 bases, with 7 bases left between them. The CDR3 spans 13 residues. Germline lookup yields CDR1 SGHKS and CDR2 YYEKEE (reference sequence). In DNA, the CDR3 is TGTGCCAGCAGCTTGGTGTCGAGCACTGAAGCTTTCTTT. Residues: CASSLVSSTEAFF.

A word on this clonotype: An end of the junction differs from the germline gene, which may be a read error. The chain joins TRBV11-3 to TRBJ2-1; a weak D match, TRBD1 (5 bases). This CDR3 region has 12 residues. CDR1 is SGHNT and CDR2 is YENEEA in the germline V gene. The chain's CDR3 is CANSSGRTREFF. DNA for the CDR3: TGTGCCAACAGCTCCGGCCGGACAAGGGAGTTCTTC.

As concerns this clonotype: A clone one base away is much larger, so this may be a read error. CDR3: CAGSIYEQYF. CDR3 sequence (DNA): TGTGCCGGCAGCATCTACGAGCAGTACTTC. V usage is TRBV11-2 and J usage is TRBJ2-7; D not resolved. The CDR3 runs to 10 residues. Germline V gene sequence: CDR1 SGHAT, CDR2 FQNNGV.

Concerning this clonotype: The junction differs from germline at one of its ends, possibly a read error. CDR3 DNA: TGTGCCAGCAGCGAAGACTGGACAGGGGAAGGCTACACCTTC. Protein sequence: CASSEDWTGEGYTF. The chain links TRBV6-1 to TRBJ1-2, with 9 bases aligning to TRBD1. The CDR3 extends over 14 amino acids. Germline assignment: CDR1 MNHNS and CDR2 SASEGT.

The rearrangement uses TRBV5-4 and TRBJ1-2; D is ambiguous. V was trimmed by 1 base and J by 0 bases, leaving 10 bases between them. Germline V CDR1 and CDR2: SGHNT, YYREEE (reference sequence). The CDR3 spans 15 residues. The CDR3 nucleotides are TGTGCCAGCAGCTTGTTTGTGGTAACTAACTATGGCTACACCTTC. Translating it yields CASSLFVVTNYGYTF.

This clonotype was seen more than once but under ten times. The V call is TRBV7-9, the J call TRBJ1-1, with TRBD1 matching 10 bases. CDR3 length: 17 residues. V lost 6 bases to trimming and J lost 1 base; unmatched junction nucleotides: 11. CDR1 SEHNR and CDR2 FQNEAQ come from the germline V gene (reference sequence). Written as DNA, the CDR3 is TGTGCCAGCAGTCACCGGGACAGGGGAAAGGAGAACACTGAAGCTTTCTTT. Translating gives CASSHRDRGKENTEAFF. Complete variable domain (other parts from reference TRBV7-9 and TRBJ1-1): DTGVSQNPRHKITKRGQNVTFRCDPISEHNRLYWYRQTLGQGPEFLTYFQNEAQLEKSRLLSDRFSAERPKGSFSTLEIQRTEQGDSAMYLCASSHRDRGKENTEAFFGQGTRLTVV.

The CDR3 reads CASSNVSQSSGELFF. The DNA for the CDR3 is TGTGCCAGCAGCAATGTTTCGCAGTCGTCCGGGGAGCTGTTTTTT. V gene TRBV21-1 combines with J gene TRBJ2-2. TRBV21-1 constitutes a pseudogene. CDR3 length equals 15 residues.

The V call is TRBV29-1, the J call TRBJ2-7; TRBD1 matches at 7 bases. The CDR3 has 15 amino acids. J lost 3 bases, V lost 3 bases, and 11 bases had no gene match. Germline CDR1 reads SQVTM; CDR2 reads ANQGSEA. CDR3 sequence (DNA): TGCAGCGTTGAGTGGGTCTTGGCAGGGGGCTACGAGCAGTACTTC. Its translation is CSVEWVLAGGYEQYF.

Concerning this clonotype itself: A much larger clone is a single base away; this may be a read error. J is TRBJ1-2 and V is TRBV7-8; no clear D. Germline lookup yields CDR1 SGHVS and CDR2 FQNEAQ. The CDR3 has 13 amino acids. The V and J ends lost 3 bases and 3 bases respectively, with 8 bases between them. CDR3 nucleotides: TGTGCCAGCAGCTTCAGGACGGACTATGGCTACACCTTC. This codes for CASSFRTDYGYTF.

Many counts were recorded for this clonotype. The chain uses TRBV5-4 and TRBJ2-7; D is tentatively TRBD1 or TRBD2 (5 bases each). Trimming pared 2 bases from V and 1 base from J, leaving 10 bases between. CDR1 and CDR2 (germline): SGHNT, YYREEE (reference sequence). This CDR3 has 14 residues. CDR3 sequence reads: CASSLGEGSYEQYF. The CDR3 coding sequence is TGTGCCAGCAGCTTAGGAGAGGGGTCCTACGAGCAGTACTTC.

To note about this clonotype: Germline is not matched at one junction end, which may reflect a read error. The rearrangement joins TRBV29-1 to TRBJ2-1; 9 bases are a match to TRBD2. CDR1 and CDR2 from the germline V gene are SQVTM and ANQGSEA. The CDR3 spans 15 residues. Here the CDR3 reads CSIERLAGKDNEQFF. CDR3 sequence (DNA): TGCAGCATTGAACGGCTAGCGGGAAAGGATAATGAGCAGTTCTTC.

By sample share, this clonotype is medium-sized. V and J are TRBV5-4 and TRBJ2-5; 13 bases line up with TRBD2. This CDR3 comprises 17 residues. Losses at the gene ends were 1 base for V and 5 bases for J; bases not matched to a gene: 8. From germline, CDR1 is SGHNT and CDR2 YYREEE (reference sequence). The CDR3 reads CASSLTRTSGSIETQYF. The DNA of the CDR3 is TGTGCCAGCAGCTTGACAAGGACTAGCGGGAGCATCGAGACCCAGTACTTC.

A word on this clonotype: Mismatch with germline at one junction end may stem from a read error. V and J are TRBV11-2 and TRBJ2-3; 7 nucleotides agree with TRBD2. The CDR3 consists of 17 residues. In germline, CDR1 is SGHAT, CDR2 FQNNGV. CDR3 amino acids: CASSLRGLTYTSDTHYF. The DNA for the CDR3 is TGTGCCAGCAGCTTACGGGGACTAACATACACGTCAGATACGCACTATTTT. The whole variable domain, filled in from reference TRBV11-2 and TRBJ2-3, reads EAGVAQSPRYKIIEKRQSVAFWCNPISGHATLYWYQQILGQGPKLLIQFQNNGVVDDSQLPKDRFSAERLKGVDSTLKIQPAKLEDSAVYLCASSLRGLTYTSDTHYFGPGTRLTVL.

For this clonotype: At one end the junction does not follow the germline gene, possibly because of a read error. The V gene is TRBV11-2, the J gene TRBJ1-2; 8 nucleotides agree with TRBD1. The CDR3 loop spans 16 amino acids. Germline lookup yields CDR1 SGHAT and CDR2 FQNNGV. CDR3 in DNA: TGTGCCGGCAGCATGACCCCCGGGACAGGACGCTATGGCTACACCTTT. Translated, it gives CAGSMTPGTGRYGYTF.

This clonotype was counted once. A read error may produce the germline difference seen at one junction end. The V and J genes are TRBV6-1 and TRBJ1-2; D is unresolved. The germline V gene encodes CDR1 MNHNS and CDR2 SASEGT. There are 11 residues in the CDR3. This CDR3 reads CGSRVNYGYTF. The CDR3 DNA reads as TGTGGCAGCAGAGTCAACTATGGCTACACCTTC.

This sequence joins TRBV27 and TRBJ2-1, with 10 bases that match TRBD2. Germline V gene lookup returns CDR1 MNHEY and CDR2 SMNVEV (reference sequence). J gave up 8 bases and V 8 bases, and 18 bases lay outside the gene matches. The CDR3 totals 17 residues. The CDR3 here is CASGPQGTAGGFHEQFF. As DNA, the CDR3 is TGTGCCAGCGGTCCTCAGGGGACAGCGGGAGGGTTCCATGAGCAGTTCTTC.

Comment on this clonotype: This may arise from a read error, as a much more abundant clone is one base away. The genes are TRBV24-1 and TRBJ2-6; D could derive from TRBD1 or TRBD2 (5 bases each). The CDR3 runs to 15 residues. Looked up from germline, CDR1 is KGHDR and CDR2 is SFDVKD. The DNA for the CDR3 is TGTGTCACCAGCGAGGGAAGGGGCGAGGCCAACGTCCTGACTTTC. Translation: CVTSEGRGEANVLTF.